The 14 T cell receptor beta chains presented below share a single source sample, sequenced in a study of T cells in Graves' hyperthyroidism and ophthalmopathy. From RNA transcripts, TCR beta CDR3 regions were amplified. The TCR CDR3 first-round RT-PCR relied on the HTBI primer set. TCRdb re-analysed the multiplex PCR reads in MiXCR, keeping a single row per CDR3 protein. The sample records approximately 400,000 distinct CDR3 sequences, around 16% being singletons. Sequenced input: blood. These receptors originate from a woman aged 18-29 years with Graves' hyperthyroidism.

The table lists this clonotype with many counts. This chain joins TRBV11-2 and TRBJ2-7, with D perhaps given as TRBD1 or TRBD2 (6 bases each). Trimming left V 5 bases short and J 2 bases short, with 16 bases between. The CDR3 is 15 residues long. CDR1 is SGHAT and CDR2 is FQNNGV in the germline V gene. In nucleotides, the CDR3 is TGTGCCAGCAGCGGCTGGAGGGACACGGCCTACGAGCAGTACTTC. It specifies CASSGWRDTAYEQYF.

At least ten counts were recorded for this clonotype. V is TRBV20-1 and J is TRBJ2-7; D unresolved. Germline CDR1 and CDR2: DFQATT and SNEGSKA (reference sequence). This CDR3 region has 14 residues. V gave up 5 bases and J gave up 7 bases, with 21 bases separating them. The CDR3 loop is CSAGILDGLGEQYF. CDR3 coding DNA: TGCAGTGCTGGCATATTGGACGGATTGGGGGAGCAGTACTTC.

J is TRBJ1-2 and V is TRBV6-1; the D gene is possibly TRBD1 (5 bases). The CDR3 extends over 13 amino acids. The V end was cut by 5 bases, the J end by 8 bases, with 15 bases between. Germline CDR1 and CDR2: MNHNS and SASEGT. Here the CDR3 reads CASSYGGDWGYTF. CDR3 nucleotide sequence: TGTGCCAGCAGTTATGGGGGGGATTGGGGCTACACCTTC.

This clonotype occurred many times. The genes are TRBV20-1 and TRBJ2-3; TRBD1 matches at 7 bases. The CDR3 runs 15 residues. The ends lost 5 bases at V and 3 bases at J; junction bases unmatched: 11. Germline CDR1 is DFQATT and CDR2 is SNEGSKA (reference sequence). The CDR3 region has the DNA TGCAGTGCTCGCCCCTGGGACAGAACAACAGATACGCAGTATTTT. Its protein product is CSARPWDRTTDTQYF.

Remarks on this clonotype: A read error may explain this, as a much larger clone is one base away. J is TRBJ2-5 and V is TRBV2, with D tentatively TRBD2 (5 bases). Germline CDR1 reads SNHLY; CDR2 reads FYNNEI. This CDR3 comprises 11 residues. The V end lost 8 bases, the J end lost 3 bases, and 7 bases lay between the germline ends. The CDR3, as DNA: TGTGCCAGCGCGGAGGAAGAGACCCAGTACTTC. Residues: CASAEEETQYF.

This clonotype was detected ten times or more. The chain recombines TRBV18 with TRBJ2-4; D gene unclear. Germline V gives CDR1 KGHSH, CDR2 LQKENI. This CDR3 has 16 residues. Trimming took off 1 base at V and 0 bases at J, with 10 bases between the two ends. CDR3 in amino acids: CASSPRPLEAKNIQYF. The CDR3 DNA follows: TGTGCCAGCTCACCACGGCCCCTCGAAGCCAAAAACATTCAGTACTTC.

This chain links TRBV7-9 with TRBJ1-1; D may be TRBD1 (5 bases). CDR3 length equals 14 residues. Germline CDR1 SEHNR, CDR2 FQNEAQ (reference sequence). Trimming shortened V by 3 bases and J by 4 bases, and 12 bases separated the two germline ends. The CDR3 loop reads CASSLGLEGTEAFF. The CDR3 nucleotides read TGTGCCAGCAGCTTGGGACTTGAGGGCACTGAAGCTTTCTTT.

This clonotype was recorded many times. The chain joins TRBV5-1 to TRBJ2-2; TRBD2 matches 7 bases. CDR1 is SGHRS and CDR2 is YFSETQ in the germline V gene. This CDR3 contains 12 residues. Unmatched junction bases numbered 1, after V lost 4 bases and J lost 7 bases. The CDR3 here is CASSPGGGELFF. CDR3 nucleotide sequence: TGCGCCAGCAGCCCGGGAGGCGGGGAGCTGTTTTTT.

The V gene is TRBV18, the J gene TRBJ2-3, with 9 bases identical to TRBD2. CDR1 and CDR2 from the germline V gene are KGHSH and LQKENI. This CDR3 contains 17 residues. J gave up 2 bases and V 3 bases, and 9 bases lay outside the gene matches. The CDR3, as DNA: TGTGCCAGCTCACCGAAGGAGCGGGGGGCTATCACAGATACGCAGTATTTT. Translating gives CASSPKERGAITDTQYF.

This clonotype has a count of ten or more. The rearrangement joins TRBV5-1 to TRBJ2-3, with a weak D call TRBD1 (5 bases). V dropped 1 base and J dropped 2 bases, with 11 bases sitting between them. The V gene's germline CDR1 is SGHRS and CDR2 YFSETQ. The CDR3 extends over 15 amino acids. The DNA for the CDR3 is TGCGCCAGCAGCTTGCAAGACAGATACACAGATACGCAGTATTTT. It codes for CASSLQDRYTDTQYF.

The chain employs TRBV20-1 and TRBJ2-5, with 7 bases aligning to TRBD1. The CDR3 spans 15 residues. Germline trimming cut 1 base from V and 5 bases from J; bases unmatched to any gene: 10. The germline gives CDR1 DFQATT, CDR2 SNEGSKA (reference sequence). The CDR3 reads CSARAERGLFETQYF. For the CDR3, the DNA is TGCAGTGCTAGAGCGGAGAGGGGGCTTTTTGAGACCCAGTACTTC.

This clonotype has at least ten counts. V is TRBV12-3 or TRBV12-4 and J is TRBJ2-7, with 14 bases that match TRBD2. The junction had 13 bases not matched to a gene; V was cut back by 5 bases and J by 7 bases. CDR3 length: 17 amino acids. The CDR3 sequence: CASSPFGLAGGVGEQYF. CDR3 sequence (DNA): TGTGCCAGCAGTCCCTTTGGACTAGCGGGAGGAGTAGGGGAGCAGTACTTC.

This clonotype was counted at least ten times. The gene calls are TRBV11-1 and TRBJ2-5; 12 bases fit TRBD2. The CDR3 runs to 16 residues. Germline assignment: CDR1 SGHAT and CDR2 FQDESV (reference sequence). Trimming removed 4 bases from V and 5 bases from J; junction bases left unmatched: 8. The CDR3, as DNA: TGTGCCAGCAGCTCAATCCTAGCGGGGGGGCGGGAGACCCAGTACTTC. It yields the protein CASSSILAGGRETQYF.

This clonotype was observed at least ten times. The chain employs TRBV6-5 and TRBJ2-2, with D possibly called TRBD1 or TRBD2 (6 bases each). The CDR3 is 16 residues long. CDR1 is MNHEY and CDR2 is SVGAGI in the germline V gene. V lost 3 bases and J 7 bases, leaving 18 bases between the germline ends. The CDR3 here is CASSYRVWTAGGELFF. The CDR3 coding sequence is TGTGCCAGCAGTTATCGAGTTTGGACAGCGGGCGGGGAGCTGTTTTTT.